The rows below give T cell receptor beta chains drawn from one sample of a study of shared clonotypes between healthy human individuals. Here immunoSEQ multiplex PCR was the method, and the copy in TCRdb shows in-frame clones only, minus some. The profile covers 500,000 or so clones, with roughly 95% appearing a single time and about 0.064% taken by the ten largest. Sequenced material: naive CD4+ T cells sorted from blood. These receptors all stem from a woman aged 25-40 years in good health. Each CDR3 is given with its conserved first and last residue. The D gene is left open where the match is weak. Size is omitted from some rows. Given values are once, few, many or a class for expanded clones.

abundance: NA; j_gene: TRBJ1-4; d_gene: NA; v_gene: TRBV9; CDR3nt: TGTGCCAGCAGAAAGGACGCAACTAATGAAAAACTGTTTTTT; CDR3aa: CASRKDATNEKLFF
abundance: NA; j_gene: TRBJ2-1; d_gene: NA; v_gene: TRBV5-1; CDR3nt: TGCGCCAGCTCACGCCAGGGTGGGTACAATGAGCAGTTCTTC; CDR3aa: CASSRQGGYNEQFF
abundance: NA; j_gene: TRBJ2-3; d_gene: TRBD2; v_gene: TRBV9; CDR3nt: TGTGCCAGCAGCCCGCAGCGGGAGGGCCCACATACGCAGTATTTT; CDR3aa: CASSPQREGPHTQYF
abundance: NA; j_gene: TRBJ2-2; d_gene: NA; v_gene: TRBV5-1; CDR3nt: TGCGCCAGCAGCTTGGAAGCAAACGAAGGAACCGGGGAGCTGTTTTTT; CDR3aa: CASSLEANEGTGELFF
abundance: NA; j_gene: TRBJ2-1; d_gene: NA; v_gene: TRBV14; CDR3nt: TGTGCCAGCAGCCAAGATCCCGGGAGAGGGGGTAATGAGCAGTTCTTC; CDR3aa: CASSQDPGRGGNEQFF
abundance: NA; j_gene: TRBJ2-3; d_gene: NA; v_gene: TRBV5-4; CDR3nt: TGTGCCAGCAGCTTCGGCCGATCTAGCACAGATACGCAGTATTTT; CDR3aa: CASSFGRSSTDTQYF
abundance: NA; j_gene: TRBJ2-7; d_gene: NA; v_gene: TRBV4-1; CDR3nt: TGCGCCAGCAGCCAACGGGGCGGGACCTACGAGCAGTACTTC; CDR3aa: CASSQRGGTYEQYF
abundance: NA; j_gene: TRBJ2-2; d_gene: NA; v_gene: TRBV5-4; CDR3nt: TGTGCCAGCAGCTTCAAAGGTCGGGGGACCGGGGAGCTGTTTTTT; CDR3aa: CASSFKGRGTGELFF
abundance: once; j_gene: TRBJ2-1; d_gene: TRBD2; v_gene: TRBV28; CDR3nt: TGTGCCAGCAGATTAGCGGGAGATATTAACAATGAGCAGTTCTTC; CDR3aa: CASRLAGDINNEQFF
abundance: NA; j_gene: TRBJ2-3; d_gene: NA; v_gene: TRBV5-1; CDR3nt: TGCGCCAGCAGCTTGCAGGGGCTCGGAGATACGCAGTATTTT; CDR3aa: CASSLQGLGDTQYF
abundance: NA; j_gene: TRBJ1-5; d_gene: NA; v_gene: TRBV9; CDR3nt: TGTGCCAGCAGCGTATCCCCATATCAGCCCCAGCATTTT; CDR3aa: CASSVSPYQPQHF
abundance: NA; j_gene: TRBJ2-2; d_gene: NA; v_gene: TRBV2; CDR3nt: TGTGCCAGCAGTGATTACCCCCCGAACACCAACACCGGGGAGCTGTTTTTT; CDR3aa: CASSDYPPNTNTGELFF
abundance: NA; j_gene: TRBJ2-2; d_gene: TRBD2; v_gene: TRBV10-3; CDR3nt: TGTGCTATCAGTGAGCCTAGCGGGAACGGTGGGGAGCTGTTTTTT; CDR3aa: CAISEPSGNGGELFF
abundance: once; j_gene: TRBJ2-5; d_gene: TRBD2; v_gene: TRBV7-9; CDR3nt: TGTGCCAGCATCATAGCGGGAGTGAGTGAGACCCAGTACTTC; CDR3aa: CASIIAGVSETQYF
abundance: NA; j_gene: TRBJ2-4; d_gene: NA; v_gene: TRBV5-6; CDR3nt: TGTGCCAGCAGTCAACCGGGACTAGCCAAAAACATTCAGTACTTC; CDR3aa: CASSQPGLAKNIQYF
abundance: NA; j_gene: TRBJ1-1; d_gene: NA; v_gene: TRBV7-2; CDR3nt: TGTGCCAGCAGCTTACAAGTGAACACTGAAGCTTTCTTT; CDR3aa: CASSLQVNTEAFF
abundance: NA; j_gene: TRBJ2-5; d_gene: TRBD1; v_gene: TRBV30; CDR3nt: TGTGCCTGGAGAACGACCGGGACAGGGTACCAAGAGACCCAGTACTTC; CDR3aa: CAWRTTGTGYQETQYF
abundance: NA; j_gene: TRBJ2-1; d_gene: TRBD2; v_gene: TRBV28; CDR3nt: TGTGCCAGCAGCCTACCAACTAGCGGGAGCTACAATGAGCAGTTCTTC; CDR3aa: CASSLPTSGSYNEQFF
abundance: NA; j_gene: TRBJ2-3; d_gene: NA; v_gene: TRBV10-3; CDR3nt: TGTGCCATCAGTGACAGAGGGACAGATACGCAGTATTTT; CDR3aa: CAISDRGTDTQYF
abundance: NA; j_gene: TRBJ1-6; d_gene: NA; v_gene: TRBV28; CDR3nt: TGTGCCAGCAGTTTAGGCGGTTCACCCCTCCACTTT; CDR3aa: CASSLGGSPLHF
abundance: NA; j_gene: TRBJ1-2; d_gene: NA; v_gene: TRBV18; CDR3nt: TGTGCCAGCTCACAGGGGAGAGGCTATGGCTACACCTTC; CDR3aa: CASSQGRGYGYTF
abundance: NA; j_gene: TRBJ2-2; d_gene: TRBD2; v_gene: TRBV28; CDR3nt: TGTGCCAGCAGCGACCGGGGGGTTAACACCGGGGAGCTGTTTTTT; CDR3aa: CASSDRGVNTGELFF
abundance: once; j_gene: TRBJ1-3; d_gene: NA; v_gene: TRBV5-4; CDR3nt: TGTGCCAGCAGCTTTGGCGGCTCTGGAAACACCATATATTTT; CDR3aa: CASSFGGSGNTIYF
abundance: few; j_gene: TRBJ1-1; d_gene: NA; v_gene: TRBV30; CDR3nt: TGTGCCTGGAGCTGGGGACCTGACACTGAAGCTTTCTTT; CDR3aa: CAWSWGPDTEAFF
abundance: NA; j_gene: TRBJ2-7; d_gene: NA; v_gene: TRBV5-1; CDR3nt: TGCGCCAGCAGCTGGGGTACCTCGAGAGGCGAGCAGTACTTC; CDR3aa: CASSWGTSRGEQYF
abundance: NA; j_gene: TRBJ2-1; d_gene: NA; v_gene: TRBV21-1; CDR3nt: TGTGCCAGCGGCCGAAGACGGGAGGTTTTCAATGAGCAGTTCTTC; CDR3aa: CASGRRREVFNEQFF
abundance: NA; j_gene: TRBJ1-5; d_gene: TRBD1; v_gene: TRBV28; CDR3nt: TGTGCCAGCAGGCGTAGGGGACAGGGGGCGAGTCAGCCCCAGCATTTT; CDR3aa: CASRRRGQGASQPQHF
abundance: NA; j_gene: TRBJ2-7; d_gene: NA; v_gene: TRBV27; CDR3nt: TGTGCCAGCAGAAGAATCGAATCCCCATCCTACGAGCAGTACTTC; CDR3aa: CASRRIESPSYEQYF
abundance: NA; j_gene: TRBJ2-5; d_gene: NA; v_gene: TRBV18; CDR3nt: TGTGCCAGCTCAACTACGGAGGTCGAGACCCAGTACTTC; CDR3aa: CASSTTEVETQYF
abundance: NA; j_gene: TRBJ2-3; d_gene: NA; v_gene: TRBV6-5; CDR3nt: TGTGCCAGCAGTTACGGGCAGATGACAGATACGCAGTATTTT; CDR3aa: CASSYGQMTDTQYF
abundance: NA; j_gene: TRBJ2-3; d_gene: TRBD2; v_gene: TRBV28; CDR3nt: TGTGCCAGCAGCTCGCCTGGACTAGCGGGGGATACGCAGTATTTT; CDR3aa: CASSSPGLAGDTQYF
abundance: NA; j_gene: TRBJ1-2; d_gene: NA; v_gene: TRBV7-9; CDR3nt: TGTGCCAGCAGTCCCATGGGGGCCTCCTTGAAGGGCTACACCTTC; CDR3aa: CASSPMGASLKGYTF
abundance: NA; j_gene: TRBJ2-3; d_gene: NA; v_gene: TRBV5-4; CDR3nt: TGTGCCAGCAGCTTAGGTGGGGCGACAGATACGCAGTATTTT; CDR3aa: CASSLGGATDTQYF
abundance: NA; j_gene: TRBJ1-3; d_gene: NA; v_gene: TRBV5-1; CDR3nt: TGCGCCAGCAGCTTGGCCGGGGGGAGCTCTGGAAACACCATATATTTT; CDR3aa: CASSLAGGSSGNTIYF
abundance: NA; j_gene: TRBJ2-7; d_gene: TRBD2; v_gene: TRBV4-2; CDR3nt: TGTGCCAGCAGCCAAGTGGCTAGCGGGAGGATCGAGCAGTACTTC; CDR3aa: CASSQVASGRIEQYF
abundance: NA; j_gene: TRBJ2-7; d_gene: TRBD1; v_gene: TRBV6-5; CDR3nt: TGTGCCAGCAGCCGGGACAGGGTCTCCTACGAGCAGTACTTC; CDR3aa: CASSRDRVSYEQYF
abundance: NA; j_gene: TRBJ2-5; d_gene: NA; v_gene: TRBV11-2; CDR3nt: TGTGCCAGCAGCTTAGATTTAAACTTATTCGCGGACAGCCAAGAGACCCAGTACTTC; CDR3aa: CASSLDLNLFADSQETQYF
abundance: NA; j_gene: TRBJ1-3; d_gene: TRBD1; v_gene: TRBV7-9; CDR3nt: TGTGCCAGCAGCTTACCGCGGGACAGGGGCCTCTCTGGAAACACCATATATTTT; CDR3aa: CASSLPRDRGLSGNTIYF
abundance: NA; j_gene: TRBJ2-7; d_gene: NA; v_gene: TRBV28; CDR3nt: TGTGCCAGCACCTTGGGCGGGACACGCTCCTACGAGCAGTACTTC; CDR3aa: CASTLGGTRSYEQYF
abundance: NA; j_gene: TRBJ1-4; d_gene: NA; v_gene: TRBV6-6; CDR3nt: TGTGCCAGCAGCCGCGACGGAGTTGGAGAAAAACTGTTTTTT; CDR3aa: CASSRDGVGEKLFF
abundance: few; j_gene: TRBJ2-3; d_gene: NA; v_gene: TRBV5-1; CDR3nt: TGCGCCAGCAGCTTAAGGGTGAGAGATACGCAGTATTTT; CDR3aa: CASSLRVRDTQYF
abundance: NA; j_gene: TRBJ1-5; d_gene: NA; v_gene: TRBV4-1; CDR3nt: TGCGCCAGCAGCAAAGAACAGGGACCCCATTCGCCCCAGCATTTT; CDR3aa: CASSKEQGPHSPQHF
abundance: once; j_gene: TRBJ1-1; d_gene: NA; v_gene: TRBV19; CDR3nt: TGTGCCAGTAGTCCCCCGGTGCACACTGAAGCTTTCTTT; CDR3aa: CASSPPVHTEAFF
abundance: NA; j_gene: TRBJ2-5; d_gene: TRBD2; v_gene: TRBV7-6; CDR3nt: TGTGCCAGCAGCCTAGGACTAGCGGGGTTGGGAGAGACCCAGTACTTC; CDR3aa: CASSLGLAGLGETQYF
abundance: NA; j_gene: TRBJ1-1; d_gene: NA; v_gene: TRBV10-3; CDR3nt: TGTGCCATCAGCCACTCGAACACTGAAGCTTTCTTT; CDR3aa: CAISHSNTEAFF
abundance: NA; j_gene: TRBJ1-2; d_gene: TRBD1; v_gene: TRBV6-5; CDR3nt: TGTGCCAGCAGTTCCAAGACAGGGGGATTGTATGGCTACACCTTC; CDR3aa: CASSSKTGGLYGYTF
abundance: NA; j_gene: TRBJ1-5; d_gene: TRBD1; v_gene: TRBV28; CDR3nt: TGTGCCACCAGGGACAGTCGCTACTTAAAACTCAATCAGCCCCAGCATTTT; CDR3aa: CATRDSRYLKLNQPQHF
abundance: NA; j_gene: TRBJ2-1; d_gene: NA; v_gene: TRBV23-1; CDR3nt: TGCGCCAGCAGCCGTACCGGGGCCTACAATGAGCAGTTCTTC; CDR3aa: CASSRTGAYNEQFF
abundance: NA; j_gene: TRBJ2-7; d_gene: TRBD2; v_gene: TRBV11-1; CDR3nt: TGTGCCAGCAGCGCTTTTGAGCGGGACTACGAGCAGTACTTC; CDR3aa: CASSAFERDYEQYF
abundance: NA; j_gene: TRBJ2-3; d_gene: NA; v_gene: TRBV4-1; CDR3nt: TGCGCCAGCAGCCAAGATCACGCCACAGATACGCAGTATTTT; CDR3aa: CASSQDHATDTQYF
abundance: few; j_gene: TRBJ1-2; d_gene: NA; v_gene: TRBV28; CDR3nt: TGTGCCAGCAGCGCCTCGGTCTATGGCTACACCTTC; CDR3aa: CASSASVYGYTF
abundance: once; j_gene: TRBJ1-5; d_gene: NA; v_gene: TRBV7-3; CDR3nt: TGTGCCAGCAGCGATACGTTATACCGGGACCTAAGGACCCACAGCAATCAGCCCCAGCATTTT; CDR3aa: CASSDTLYRDLRTHSNQPQHF
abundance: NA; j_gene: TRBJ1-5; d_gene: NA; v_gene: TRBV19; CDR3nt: TGTGCCAGTAGTATAAATTCGCAGCTCTATCAGCCCCAGCATTTT; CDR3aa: CASSINSQLYQPQHF
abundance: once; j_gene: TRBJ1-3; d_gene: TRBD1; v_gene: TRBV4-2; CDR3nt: TGTGCCAGCAGCCAAGATGACAGGGGGCTCGGAAACACCATATATTTT; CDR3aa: CASSQDDRGLGNTIYF
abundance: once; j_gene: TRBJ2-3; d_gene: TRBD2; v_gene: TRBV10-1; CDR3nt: TGCGCCAGCAGTGGACTAGCGGGAGTGACAGATACGCAGTATTTT; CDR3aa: CASSGLAGVTDTQYF
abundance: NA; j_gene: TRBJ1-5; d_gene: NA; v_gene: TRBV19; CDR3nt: TGTGCCAGTAGTATTCAAGGGGTGGGCAATCAGCCCCAGCATTTT; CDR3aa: CASSIQGVGNQPQHF
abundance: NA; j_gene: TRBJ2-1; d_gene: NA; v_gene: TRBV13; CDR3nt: TGTGCCAGCAGCTTAGAGGCCAATGAGCAGTTCTTC; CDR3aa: CASSLEANEQFF